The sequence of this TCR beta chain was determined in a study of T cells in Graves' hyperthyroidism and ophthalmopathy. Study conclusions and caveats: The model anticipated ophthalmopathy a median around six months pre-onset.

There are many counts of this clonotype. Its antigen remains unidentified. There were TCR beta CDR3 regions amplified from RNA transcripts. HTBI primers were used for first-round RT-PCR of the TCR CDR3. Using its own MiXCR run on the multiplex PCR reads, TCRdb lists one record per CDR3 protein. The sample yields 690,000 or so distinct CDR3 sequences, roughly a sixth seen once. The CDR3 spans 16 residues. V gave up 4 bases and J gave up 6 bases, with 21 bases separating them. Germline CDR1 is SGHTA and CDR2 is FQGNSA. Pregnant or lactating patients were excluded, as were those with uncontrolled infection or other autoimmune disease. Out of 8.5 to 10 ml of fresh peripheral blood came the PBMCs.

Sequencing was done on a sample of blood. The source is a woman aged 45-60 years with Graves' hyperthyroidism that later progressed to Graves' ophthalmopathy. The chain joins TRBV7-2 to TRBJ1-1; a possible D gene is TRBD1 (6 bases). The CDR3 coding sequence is TGTGCCAGCAGCTCGGGGTATTACAGGGTTGGCGCTGAAGCTTTCTTT. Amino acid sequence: CASSSGYYRVGAEAFF. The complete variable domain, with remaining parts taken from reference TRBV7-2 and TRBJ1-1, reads GAGVSQSPSNKVTEKGKDVELRCDPISGHTALYWYRQSLGQGLEFLIYFQGNSAPDKSGLPSDRFSAERTGGSVSTLTIQRTQQEDSAVYLCASSSGYYRVGAEAFFGQGTRLTVV.